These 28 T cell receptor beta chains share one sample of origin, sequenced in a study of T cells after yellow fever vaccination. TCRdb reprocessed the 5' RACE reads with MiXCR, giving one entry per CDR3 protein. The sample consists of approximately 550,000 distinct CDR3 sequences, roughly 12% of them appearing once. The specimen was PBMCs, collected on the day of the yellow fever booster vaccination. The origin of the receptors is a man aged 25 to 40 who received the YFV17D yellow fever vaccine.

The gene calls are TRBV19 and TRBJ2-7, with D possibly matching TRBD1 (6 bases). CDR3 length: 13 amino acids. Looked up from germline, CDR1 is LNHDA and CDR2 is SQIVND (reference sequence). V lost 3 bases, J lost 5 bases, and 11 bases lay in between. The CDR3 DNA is TGTGCCAGTAGTATCAAACAGGGCGACGAGCAGTACTTC. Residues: CASSIKQGDEQYF.

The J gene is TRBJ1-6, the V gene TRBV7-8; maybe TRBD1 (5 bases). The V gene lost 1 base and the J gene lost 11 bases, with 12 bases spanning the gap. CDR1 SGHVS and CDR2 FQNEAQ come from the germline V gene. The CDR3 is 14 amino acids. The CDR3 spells CASSLDLGLAPLHF. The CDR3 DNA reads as TGTGCCAGCAGCTTAGATCTGGGGCTGGCACCCCTCCACTTT.

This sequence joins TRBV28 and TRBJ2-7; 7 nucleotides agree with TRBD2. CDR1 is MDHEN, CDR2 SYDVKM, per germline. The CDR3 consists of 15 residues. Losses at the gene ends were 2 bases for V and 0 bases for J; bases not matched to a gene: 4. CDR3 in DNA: TGTGCCAGCAGTTTAGCGGGAGTTACCTCCTACGAGCAGTACTTC. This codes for CASSLAGVTSYEQYF. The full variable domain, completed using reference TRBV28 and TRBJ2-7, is DVKVTQSSRYLVKRTGEKVFLECVQDMDHENMFWYRQDPGLGLRLIYFSYDVKMKEKGDIPEGYSVSREKKERFSLILESASTNQTSMYLCASSLAGVTSYEQYFGPGTRLTVT.

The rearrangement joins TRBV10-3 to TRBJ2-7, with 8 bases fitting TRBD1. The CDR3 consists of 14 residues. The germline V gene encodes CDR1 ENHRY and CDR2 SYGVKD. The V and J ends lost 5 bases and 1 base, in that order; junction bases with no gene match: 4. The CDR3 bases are TGTGCCATCAGTAACAGGGGGGCATCCTACGAGCAGTACTTC. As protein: CAISNRGASYEQYF.

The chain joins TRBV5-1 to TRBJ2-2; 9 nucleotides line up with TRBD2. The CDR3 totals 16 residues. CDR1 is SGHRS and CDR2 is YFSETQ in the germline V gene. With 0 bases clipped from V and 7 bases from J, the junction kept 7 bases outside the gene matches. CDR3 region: CASSLVVSGRFGELFF. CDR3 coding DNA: TGCGCCAGCAGCTTGGTGGTTAGCGGGAGATTCGGGGAGCTGTTTTTT. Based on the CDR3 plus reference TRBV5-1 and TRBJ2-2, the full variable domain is KAGVTQTPRYLIKTRGQQVTLSCSPISGHRSVSWYQQTPGQGLQFLFEYFSETQRNKGNFPGRFSGRQFSNSRSEMNVSTLELGDSALYLCASSLVVSGRFGELFFGEGSRLTVL.

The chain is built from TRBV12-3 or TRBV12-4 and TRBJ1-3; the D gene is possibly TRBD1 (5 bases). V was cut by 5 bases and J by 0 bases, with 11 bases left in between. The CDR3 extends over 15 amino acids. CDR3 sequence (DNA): TGTGCCAGCAGTCCCTCGGGACTCTCTGGAAACACCATATATTTT. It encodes CASSPSGLSGNTIYF.

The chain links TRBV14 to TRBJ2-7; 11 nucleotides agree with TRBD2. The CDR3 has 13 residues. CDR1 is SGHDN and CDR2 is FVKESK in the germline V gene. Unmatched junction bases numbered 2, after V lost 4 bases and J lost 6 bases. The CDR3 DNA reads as TGTGCCAGCAGCCTGCTAGCGGGAGGCGAGCAGTACTTC. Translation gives CASSLLAGGEQYF.

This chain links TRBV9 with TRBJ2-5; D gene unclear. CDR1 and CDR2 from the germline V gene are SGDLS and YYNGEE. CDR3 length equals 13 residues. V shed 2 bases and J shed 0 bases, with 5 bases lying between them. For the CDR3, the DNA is TGTGCCAGCAGCGTCCGGGACCAAGAGACCCAGTACTTC. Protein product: CASSVRDQETQYF.

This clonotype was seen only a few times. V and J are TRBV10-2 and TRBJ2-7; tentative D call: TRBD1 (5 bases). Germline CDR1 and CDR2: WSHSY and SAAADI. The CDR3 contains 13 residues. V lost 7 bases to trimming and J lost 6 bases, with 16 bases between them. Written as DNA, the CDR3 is TGCGCCAGCACCTGGACAACCCAAGCCGAGCAGTACTTC. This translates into CASTWTTQAEQYF.

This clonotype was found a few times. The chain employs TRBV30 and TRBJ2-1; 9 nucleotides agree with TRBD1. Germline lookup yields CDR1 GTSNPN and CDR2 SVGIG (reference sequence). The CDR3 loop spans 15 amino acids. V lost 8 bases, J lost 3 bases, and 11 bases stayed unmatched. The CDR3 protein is CARSYGTGFYNEQFF. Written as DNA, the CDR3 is TGTGCCCGCTCTTACGGGACAGGGTTCTACAATGAGCAGTTCTTC.

The CDR3 sequence is CASSQRGTGPYEQYF. CDR3 nucleotide sequence: TGCGCCAGCAGCCAACGCGGGACGGGACCTTACGAGCAGTACTTC. The chain combines TRBV4-3 with TRBJ2-7; D may be TRBD2 (6 bases). V lost 2 bases to trimming and J lost 4 bases, with 15 bases between them. The CDR3 runs 15 residues. CDR1 is LGHNA and CDR2 is YSLEER in the germline V gene.

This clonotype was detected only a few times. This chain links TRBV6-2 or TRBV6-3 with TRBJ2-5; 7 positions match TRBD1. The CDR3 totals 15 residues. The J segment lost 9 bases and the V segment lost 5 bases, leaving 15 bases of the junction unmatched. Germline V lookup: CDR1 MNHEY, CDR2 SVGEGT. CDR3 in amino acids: CASSRPTGTSKSQYF. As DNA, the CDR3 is TGTGCCAGCAGTCGACCGACAGGGACCAGTAAGTCCCAGTACTTC.

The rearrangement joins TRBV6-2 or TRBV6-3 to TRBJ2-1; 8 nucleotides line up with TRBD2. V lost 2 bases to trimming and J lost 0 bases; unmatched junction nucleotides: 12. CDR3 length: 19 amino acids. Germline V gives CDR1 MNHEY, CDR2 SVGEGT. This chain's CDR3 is CASSYPRTSFGSSYNEQFF. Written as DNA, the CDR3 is TGTGCCAGCAGTTACCCGCGGACTAGCTTTGGAAGCTCCTACAATGAGCAGTTCTTC.

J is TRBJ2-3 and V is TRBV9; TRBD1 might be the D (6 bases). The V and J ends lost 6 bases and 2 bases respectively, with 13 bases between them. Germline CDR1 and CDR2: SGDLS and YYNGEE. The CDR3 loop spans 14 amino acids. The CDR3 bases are TGTGCCAGCACCCGGCAGGGGAACACAGATACGCAGTATTTT. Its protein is CASTRQGNTDTQYF.

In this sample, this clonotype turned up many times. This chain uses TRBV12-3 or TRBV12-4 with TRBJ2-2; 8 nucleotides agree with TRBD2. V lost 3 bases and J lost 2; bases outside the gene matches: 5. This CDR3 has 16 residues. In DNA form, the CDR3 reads TGTGCCAGCAGTTTTTTCGGGGGGGGTAACACCGGGGAGCTGTTTTTT. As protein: CASSFFGGGNTGELFF.

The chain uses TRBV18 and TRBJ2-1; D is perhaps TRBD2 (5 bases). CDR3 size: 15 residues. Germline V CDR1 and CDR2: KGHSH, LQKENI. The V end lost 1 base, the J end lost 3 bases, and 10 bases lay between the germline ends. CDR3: CASSPLGVDYNEQFF. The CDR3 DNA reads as TGTGCCAGCTCACCACTCGGGGTAGACTACAATGAGCAGTTCTTC.

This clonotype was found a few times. The CDR3 region has the DNA TGTGCCAGCAGCTTAGCGGAGCCTAGCGGTCCCTACGAGCAGTACTTC. Translation: CASSLAEPSGPYEQYF. The V gene is TRBV7-8, the J gene TRBJ2-7; TRBD2 matches at 7 bases. The CDR3 spans 16 residues. Germline V gives CDR1 SGHVS, CDR2 FQNEAQ. V lost 0 bases, J lost 2 bases, and 7 bases stayed unmatched.

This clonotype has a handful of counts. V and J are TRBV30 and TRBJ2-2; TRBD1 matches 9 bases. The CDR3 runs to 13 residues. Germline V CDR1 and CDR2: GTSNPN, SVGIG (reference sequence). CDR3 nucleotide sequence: TGTGCTGACCGGGACAGGGAAGCCGGGGAGCTGTTTTTT. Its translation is CADRDREAGELFF. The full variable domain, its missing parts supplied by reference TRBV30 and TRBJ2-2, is SQTIHQWPATLVQPVGSPLSLECTVEGTSNPNLYWYRQAAGRGLQLLFYSVGIGQISSEVPQNLSASRPQDRQFILSSKKLLLSDSGFYLCADRDREAGELFFGEGSRLTVL.

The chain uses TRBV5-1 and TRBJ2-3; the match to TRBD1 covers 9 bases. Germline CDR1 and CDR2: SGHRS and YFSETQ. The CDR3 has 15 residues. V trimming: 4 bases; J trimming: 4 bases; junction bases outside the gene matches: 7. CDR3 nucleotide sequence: TGCGCCAGCAGCGTGACAGGGGGTCAGGCAGATACGCAGTATTTT. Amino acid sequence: CASSVTGGQADTQYF.

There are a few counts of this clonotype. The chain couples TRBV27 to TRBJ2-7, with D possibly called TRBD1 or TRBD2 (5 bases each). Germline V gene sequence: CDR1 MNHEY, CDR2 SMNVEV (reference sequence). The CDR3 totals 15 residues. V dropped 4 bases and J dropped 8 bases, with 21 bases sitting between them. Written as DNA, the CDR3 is TGTGCCAGCAGTTCGGCCCCGGGACCCACCGGGAAGCAGTACTTC. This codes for CASSSAPGPTGKQYF.

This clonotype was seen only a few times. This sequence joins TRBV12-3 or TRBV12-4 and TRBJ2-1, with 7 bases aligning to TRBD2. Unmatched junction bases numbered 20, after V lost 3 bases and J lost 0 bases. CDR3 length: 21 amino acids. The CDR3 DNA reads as TGTGCCAGCAGTTTCCCGAGTCTAGCGGCCGCGGGGAGCCACTCCTACAATGAGCAGTTCTTC. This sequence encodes CASSFPSLAAAGSHSYNEQFF.

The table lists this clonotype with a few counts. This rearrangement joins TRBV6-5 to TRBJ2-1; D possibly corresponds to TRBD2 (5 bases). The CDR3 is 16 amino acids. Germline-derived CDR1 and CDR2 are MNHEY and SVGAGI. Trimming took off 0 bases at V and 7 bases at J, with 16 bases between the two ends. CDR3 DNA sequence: TGTGCCAGCAGTTACTCGTTAGCGCAATTAGGGAATGAGCAGTTCTTC. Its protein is CASSYSLAQLGNEQFF.

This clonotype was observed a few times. The CDR3 loop reads CASSPNPGLMNNEQFF. The CDR3 region has the DNA TGCGCCAGCAGCCCGAACCCCGGACTTATGAACAATGAGCAGTTCTTC. The rearrangement links TRBV4-3 to TRBJ2-1; D might be TRBD2 (5 bases). The V end lost 4 bases, the J end lost 5 bases, and 18 bases lay between the germline ends. The CDR3 consists of 16 residues. Germline CDR1 reads LGHNA; CDR2 reads YSLEER.

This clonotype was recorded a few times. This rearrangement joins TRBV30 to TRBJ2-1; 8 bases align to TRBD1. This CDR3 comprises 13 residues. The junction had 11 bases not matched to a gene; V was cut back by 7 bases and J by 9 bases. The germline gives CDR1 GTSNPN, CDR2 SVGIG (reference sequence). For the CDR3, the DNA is TGTGCCTACCGACAGGGGCCCCTCCGTGAGCAGTTCTTC. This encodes CAYRQGPLREQFF.

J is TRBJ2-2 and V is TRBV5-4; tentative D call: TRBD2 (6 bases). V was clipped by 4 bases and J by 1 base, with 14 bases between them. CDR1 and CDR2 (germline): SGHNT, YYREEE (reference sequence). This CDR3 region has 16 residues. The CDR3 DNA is TGTGCCAGCAGCCTGGACGGGAGAAGGAACACCGGGGAGCTGTTTTTT. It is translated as CASSLDGRRNTGELFF. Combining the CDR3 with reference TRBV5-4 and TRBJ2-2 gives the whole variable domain ETGVTQSPTHLIKTRGQQVTLRCSSQSGHNTVSWYQQALGQGPQFIFQYYREEENGRGNFPPRFSGLQFPNYSSELNVNALELDDSALYLCASSLDGRRNTGELFFGEGSRLTVL.

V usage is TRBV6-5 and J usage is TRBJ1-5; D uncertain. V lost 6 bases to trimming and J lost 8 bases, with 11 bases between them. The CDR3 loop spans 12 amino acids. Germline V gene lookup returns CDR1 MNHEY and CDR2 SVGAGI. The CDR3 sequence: CASSQTREPQHF. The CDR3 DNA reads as TGTGCCAGCAGCCAGACAAGGGAGCCCCAGCATTTT.

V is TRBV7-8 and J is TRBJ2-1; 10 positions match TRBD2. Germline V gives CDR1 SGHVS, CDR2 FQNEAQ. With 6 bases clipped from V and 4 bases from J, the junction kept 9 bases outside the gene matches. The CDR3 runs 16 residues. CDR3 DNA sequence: TGTGCCAGCAGTTCGACTAGCGGGTACCGGTACAATGAGCAGTTCTTC. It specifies CASSSTSGYRYNEQFF.

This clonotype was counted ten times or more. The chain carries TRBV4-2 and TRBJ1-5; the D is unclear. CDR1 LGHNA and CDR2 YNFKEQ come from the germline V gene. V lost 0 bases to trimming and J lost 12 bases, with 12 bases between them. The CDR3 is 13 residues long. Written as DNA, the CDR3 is TGTGCCAGCAGCCAAGATTTTGCCAGAGACCAGCATTTT. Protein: CASSQDFARDQHF.